The clone carrying this T cell receptor (beta chain) came up a few times. The data belong to a study of blood T cells in healthy people across ages. Background on the study: Researchers report that template switching captured about one barcoded beta molecule per two T cells.

The CDR3 is 15 residues long. Germline V gene data show CDR1 as WSHSY and CDR2 as SAAADI. With a J-beta primer mix and a sample-barcoded 5' primer, a second PCR ran about 7 to 12 cycles. Sequencing of every sample gave 2.5 million or more CDR3-containing paired-end reads. TCRdb reprocessed the 5' RACE reads with MiXCR, giving one entry per CDR3 protein. The data show 550,000 to 650,000 distinct CDR3 sequences, around 27% seen once. These data are also associated with another study on T cells of mothers and their children. Per that study: In related and unrelated pairs alike, thymic selection shapes TCR recombination output, with inherited differences minor. No T cell clones of persistent microchimeric origin were detected.

The chain has TRBV10-2 and TRBJ2-5, with D possibly called TRBD1 or TRBD2 (5 bases each). The DNA end favors TRBJ2-7, so the J call may be wrong. The sample was blood. This TCR came from a boy aged 2 to 9 in good health. DNA for the CDR3: TGCGCCAGCAGTGACGGGACGTTTAGCTCCTACGAGCAGTACTTC. It codes for CASSDGTFSSYEQYF.